Listed below are T cell receptor beta chains from one sample, sequenced in a study of cytomegalovirus exposure and HLA in healthy donors. TCRdb's table, derived via immunoSEQ multiplex PCR, lists solely in-frame clones and lacks some. In the table there are roughly 100,000 clones, approximately 64% of which are singletons. Sequenced: PBMCs. The receptors here all came from a woman aged 45-65 years in good health and CMV-seronegative. CDR3s include the opening cysteine and the closing phenylalanine or tryptophan. Fields, in order: D gene, clone size, J gene, V gene, CDR3 length, CDR3 DNA, CDR3 protein. The D gene is left open where the match is weak. Clone sizes are given selectively: once, few, many, or a class where the clone is expanded.

D: .
size: .
J: TRBJ1-2
V: TRBV4-1
length: 15
DNA: TGCGCCAGCAGCCAAGCACAACAGGGTAGCTATGGCTACACCTTC
CDR3: CASSQAQQGSYGYTF

D: TRBD1
size: few
J: TRBJ1-2
V: TRBV5-6
length: 14
DNA: TGTGCCAGCAGCCTCCGGGAGGGGGCTTATGGCTACACCTTC
CDR3: CASSLREGAYGYTF

D: TRBD2
size: once
J: TRBJ2-3
V: TRBV4-2
length: 15
DNA: TGTGCCAGCAGCCCCCGGACTAGCGTTACAGATACGCAGTATTTT
CDR3: CASSPRTSVTDTQYF

D: TRBD1
size: once
J: TRBJ1-5
V: TRBV28
length: 14
DNA: TGTGCCAGCAGAGTGACAGGGGAAGGCCAGCCCCAGCATTTT
CDR3: CASRVTGEGQPQHF

D: TRBD1
size: .
J: TRBJ1-4
V: TRBV9
length: 15
DNA: TGTGCCAGCAGCGCAGACAGGGGAACTAATGAAAAACTGTTTTTT
CDR3: CASSADRGTNEKLFF

D: TRBD1
size: .
J: TRBJ1-5
V: TRBV19
length: 15
DNA: TGTGCCAGTAGTCTAGGGACAGGGGGACGGCAGCCCCAGCATTTT
CDR3: CASSLGTGGRQPQHF

D: TRBD2
size: .
J: TRBJ2-1
V: TRBV28
length: 15
DNA: TGTGCCAGCAGTTTAGCGGGAGGGCCCTACAATGAGCAGTTCTTC
CDR3: CASSLAGGPYNEQFF

D: TRBD2
size: .
J: TRBJ2-3
V: TRBV28
length: 15
DNA: TGTGCCAGCAGCGGGCTAGCGGGCACGGCAGATACGCAGTATTTT
CDR3: CASSGLAGTADTQYF

D: TRBD1
size: few
J: TRBJ2-3
V: TRBV29-1
length: 13
DNA: TGCAGCGTGCCGGACAGGGCCACAGATACGCAGTATTTT
CDR3: CSVPDRATDTQYF

D: .
size: .
J: TRBJ1-6
V: TRBV27
length: 14
DNA: TGTGCCAGCAGCCCAGGTCAGGATAATTCACCCCTCCACTTT
CDR3: CASSPGQDNSPLHF

D: .
size: .
J: TRBJ2-1
V: TRBV5-1
length: 13
DNA: TGCGCCAGCAGCTTGTACGCAGGGTATGAGCAGTTCTTC
CDR3: CASSLYAGYEQFF

D: TRBD1
size: few
J: TRBJ1-2
V: TRBV15
length: 16
DNA: TGTGCCACCAGCAAATATAGGGGACAGGCAACGGATGGCTACACCTTC
CDR3: CATSKYRGQATDGYTF

D: TRBD1
size: few
J: TRBJ2-1
V: TRBV18
length: 16
DNA: TGTGCCAGCTCGGGGACAGTACCAAGCTCCTACAATGAGCAGTTCTTC
CDR3: CASSGTVPSSYNEQFF

D: .
size: .
J: TRBJ1-1
V: TRBV4-1
length: 14
DNA: TGCGCCAGCAGCTCGACAGCGCCGAACACTGAAGCTTTCTTT
CDR3: CASSSTAPNTEAFF

D: .
size: .
J: TRBJ2-2
V: TRBV19
length: 14
DNA: TGTGCCAGTAGTATTCCGCGGGGCACCGGGGAGCTGTTTTTT
CDR3: CASSIPRGTGELFF

D: .
size: .
J: TRBJ1-1
V: TRBV20-1
length: 8
DNA: TGCAGTGCGGGAGATGCTTTCTTT
CDR3: CSAGDAFF

D: .
size: .
J: TRBJ1-5
V: TRBV4-2
length: 15
DNA: TGTGCCAGCAGCCAATCAGATTCAAAAAATCAGCCCCAGCATTTT
CDR3: CASSQSDSKNQPQHF

D: TRBD2
size: .
J: TRBJ2-7
V: TRBV7-2
length: 15
DNA: TGTGCCAGCAGCCGCTCGGCGGGAGGCCCCTACGAGCAGTACTTC
CDR3: CASSRSAGGPYEQYF

D: .
size: .
J: TRBJ2-3
V: TRBV12-5
length: 15
DNA: TGTGCTAGTGGTTTGGCGGGAGTATCGACAGATACGCAGTATTTT
CDR3: CASGLAGVSTDTQYF

D: TRBD1
size: .
J: TRBJ1-2
V: TRBV6-5
length: 14
DNA: TGTGCCAGCAGCTCGGGACAGGGATGGTATGGCTACACCTTC
CDR3: CASSSGQGWYGYTF

D: .
size: few
J: TRBJ2-1
V: TRBV25-1
length: 14
DNA: TGTGCCAGTACCGGGAGCCCCTCCTACAATGAGCAGTTCTTC
CDR3: CASTGSPSYNEQFF

D: .
size: .
J: TRBJ2-1
V: TRBV7-6
length: 13
DNA: TGTGCCAGCAGCTTACGTTATCAGGATGAGCAGTTCTTC
CDR3: CASSLRYQDEQFF

D: TRBD2
size: .
J: TRBJ2-7
V: TRBV5-1
length: 14
DNA: TGCGCCAGCAGCCCTGGACTAGCGGGAGGGCGGGAGTACTTC
CDR3: CASSPGLAGGREYF

D: TRBD2
size: .
J: TRBJ2-3
V: TRBV11-2
length: 16
DNA: TGTGCCAGCAGCTTAGTCGGGGGGTCAAGCACAGATACGCAGTATTTT
CDR3: CASSLVGGSSTDTQYF

D: TRBD1
size: .
J: TRBJ2-1
V: TRBV5-8
length: 14
DNA: TGTGCCAGTGACAGGGGGCGAAGGAACGATGAGCAGTTCTTC
CDR3: CASDRGRRNDEQFF

D: .
size: few
J: TRBJ1-1
V: TRBV9
length: 13
DNA: TGTGCCAGCAGCTCGTGGGGCGGCACTGAAGCTTTCTTT
CDR3: CASSSWGGTEAFF

D: .
size: few
J: TRBJ2-1
V: TRBV7-3
length: 15
DNA: TGTGCCAGCAGCCCCGTTAAAGCGTCCTACAATGAGCAGTTCTTC
CDR3: CASSPVKASYNEQFF

D: TRBD1
size: .
J: TRBJ2-2
V: TRBV7-3
length: 19
DNA: TGTGCCAGCAGCTATTATCCGGGACAGGGGGCCACGAACACCGGGGAGCTGTTTTTT
CDR3: CASSYYPGQGATNTGELFF

D: .
size: .
J: TRBJ1-6
V: TRBV2
length: 15
DNA: TGTGCCAGCAGTGAATTATGGGTAGCAAATTCACCCCTCCACTTT
CDR3: CASSELWVANSPLHF

D: .
size: .
J: TRBJ1-5
V: TRBV19
length: 16
DNA: TGTGCCAGTAGTATCCCCGGTGGAGAGCGAAATCAGCCCCAGCATTTT
CDR3: CASSIPGGERNQPQHF

D: .
size: .
J: TRBJ1-6
V: TRBV5-6
length: 17
DNA: TGTGCCAGCAGCCAAAACACGTTCGGAGCCTATAATTCACCCCTCCACTTT
CDR3: CASSQNTFGAYNSPLHF

D: .
size: .
J: TRBJ2-7
V: TRBV6-1
length: 14
DNA: TGTGCCAGCAGTGAAGCATACGGGGACTACGAGCAGTACTTC
CDR3: CASSEAYGDYEQYF

D: .
size: .
J: TRBJ2-7
V: TRBV2
length: 13
DNA: TGTGCCAGCAGTGATAGTACGAGCTACGAGCAGTACTTC
CDR3: CASSDSTSYEQYF

D: .
size: .
J: TRBJ2-1
V: TRBV7-6
length: 14
DNA: TGTGCCAGCAGCTTAAGGGGCAGCTACAATGAGCAGTTCTTC
CDR3: CASSLRGSYNEQFF

D: .
size: .
J: TRBJ2-3
V: TRBV7-2
length: 15
DNA: TGTGCCAGCACCGTAATCTGGGCTAGCACAGATACGCAGTATTTT
CDR3: CASTVIWASTDTQYF

D: TRBD2
size: .
J: TRBJ2-5
V: TRBV18
length: 16
DNA: TGTGCCAGCTCACCCCCTAGCGGGACAGTCCAAGAGACCCAGTACTTC
CDR3: CASSPPSGTVQETQYF

D: TRBD1
size: .
J: TRBJ1-2
V: TRBV7-3
length: 16
DNA: TGTGCCAGCAGCATACAGGGGGTGAAGTTCGACTATGGCTACACCTTC
CDR3: CASSIQGVKFDYGYTF

D: .
size: .
J: TRBJ2-6
V: TRBV5-1
length: 13
DNA: TGCGCCAGCAACTCCCCTGGGGCCAACGTCCTGACTTTC
CDR3: CASNSPGANVLTF

D: .
size: .
J: TRBJ1-1
V: TRBV15
length: 14
DNA: TGTGCCACCAGCAAAGACCTGTTGGAGACTGAAGCTTTCTTT
CDR3: CATSKDLLETEAFF

D: .
size: few
J: TRBJ2-1
V: TRBV5-5
length: 15
DNA: TGTGCCAGCAGCTTGGTGGACAAGAGACCCTATGAGCAGTTCTTC
CDR3: CASSLVDKRPYEQFF

D: .
size: .
J: TRBJ2-7
V: TRBV29-1
length: 14
DNA: TGCAGCGTTGAATCCCCGGACAGCAGATACGAGCAGTACTTC
CDR3: CSVESPDSRYEQYF

D: TRBD2
size: .
J: TRBJ2-3
V: TRBV19
length: 17
DNA: TGTGCCAGTAGTATAATCCAACTAGCGGGACGCACAGATACGCAGTATTTT
CDR3: CASSIIQLAGRTDTQYF

D: TRBD2
size: .
J: TRBJ2-1
V: TRBV7-9
length: 15
DNA: TGTGCCAGCAGCACAACCCAGCGGGAGGGCGATGAGCAGTTCTTC
CDR3: CASSTTQREGDEQFF

D: .
size: .
J: TRBJ2-7
V: TRBV18
length: 16
DNA: TGTGCCAGCTCACCGCGGGATCGGCCAGGGCACTACGAGCAGTACTTC
CDR3: CASSPRDRPGHYEQYF

D: .
size: .
J: TRBJ2-1
V: TRBV7-3
length: 15
DNA: TGTGCCAGCAGCGACCGGGCGGGACGGGAAAATGAGCAGTTCTTC
CDR3: CASSDRAGRENEQFF

D: .
size: .
J: TRBJ2-6
V: TRBV7-2
length: 16
DNA: TGTGCCAGCAGCTTAGTAACGGGATCTGGGGCCAACGTCCTGACTTTC
CDR3: CASSLVTGSGANVLTF

D: .
size: .
J: TRBJ2-7
V: TRBV4-1
length: 14
DNA: TGCGCCAGCAGCCAAGGACAGCAGGGCTACGAGCAGTACTTC
CDR3: CASSQGQQGYEQYF

D: TRBD1
size: .
J: TRBJ1-5
V: TRBV5-1
length: 14
DNA: TGCGCCAGCAGCCCAGGACAGGGCTATCAGCCCCAGCATTTT
CDR3: CASSPGQGYQPQHF

D: .
size: .
J: TRBJ2-2
V: TRBV5-4
length: 15
DNA: TGTGCCAGCAGCTTGGCGAAAAGAGGGACCGGGGAGCTGTTTTTT
CDR3: CASSLAKRGTGELFF

D: .
size: .
J: TRBJ1-1
V: TRBV7-3
length: 16
DNA: TGTGCCAGCAGCTCGCAGGGATGGGGCTTGAACACTGAAGCTTTCTTT
CDR3: CASSSQGWGLNTEAFF

D: .
size: .
J: TRBJ1-3
V: TRBV12-5
length: 17
DNA: TGTGCTAGTGGTTTGGTACCCACAAACAGGGCTGGAAACACCATATATTTT
CDR3: CASGLVPTNRAGNTIYF

D: .
size: few
J: TRBJ1-1
V: TRBV18
length: 14
DNA: TGTGCCAGCTCCCAAGGACAGACGAACACTGAAGCTTTCTTT
CDR3: CASSQGQTNTEAFF

D: TRBD1
size: .
J: TRBJ1-5
V: TRBV6-6
length: 16
DNA: TGTGCCAGCAGTTACTTTGTGGGACAGGGGGATCAGCCCCAGCATTTT
CDR3: CASSYFVGQGDQPQHF

D: .
size: .
J: TRBJ1-5
V: TRBV4-3
length: 16
DNA: TGCGCCAGCAGCCAAGGCGTGAGGGTGCGCAATCAGCCCCAGCATTTT
CDR3: CASSQGVRVRNQPQHF